This T cell receptor (beta chain) was profiled in a study of T cells after yellow fever vaccination. The study, taken as a whole, reports: Across the CD4 and CD8 compartments, a small share of clonotypes was present in both.

Template switching by 5'RACE produced TCR cDNA, adding a universal primer site and UMIs. MiXCR, run by TCRdb on the 5' RACE reads, gives a single entry per CDR3 protein. The sample lists hundreds of thousands of distinct CDR3 sequences, 8.7% occurring once. This clonotype was detected only a few times. Its antigen is unknown. The receptor's source is a man between 18 and 35 years old who received the YFV17D yellow fever vaccine. Source: PBMCs, taken on the day of the first yellow fever vaccination.

CDR3 in amino acids: CASSFTENSYNEQFF. DNA of the CDR3: TGTGCCAGCAGCTTCACCGAAAACTCGTACAATGAGCAGTTCTTC. The V and J genes are TRBV7-2 and TRBJ2-1; D not resolved. Trimming shortened V by 3 bases and J by 4 bases, and 13 bases separated the two germline ends. Germline assignment: CDR1 SGHTA and CDR2 FQGNSA. CDR3 length: 15 amino acids. The full variable domain, its missing parts supplied by reference TRBV7-2 and TRBJ2-1, is GAGVSQSPSNKVTEKGKDVELRCDPISGHTALYWYRQSLGQGLEFLIYFQGNSAPDKSGLPSDRFSAERTGGSVSTLTIQRTQQEDSAVYLCASSFTENSYNEQFFGPGTRLTVL.